The clone carrying this T cell receptor (beta chain) counts as large. Its specificity is not known. The TRBV12-4/TRBJ1-2 clonotypes were amplified using barcode primers with ligated adaptors. In TCRdb, the multiplex PCR reads were re-called with MiXCR into one record per CDR3 protein. The sample comprises 450 to 550 distinct CDR3 sequences, 6.2% of which are singletons, and nearly 90% rests with the top ten. Overall study findings and caveats: Tumor memory CD4+ T cell TCR gene usage clustered with blood and lymph node memory CD4+ cells and lymph node naive CD4+ cells. Under 2.1% of tumor Treg sequences matched blood Tregs or memory cells. Tumor Tregs overlapped most with tumor, then blood, naive CD4+ cells.

V gave up 1 base and J gave up 1 base, with 10 bases separating them. The CDR3 runs to 15 residues. Treg sorting used a CD4+CD25+CD127-/low gate. The sequence came from a female donor with breast cancer. J is TRBJ1-2 and V is TRBV12-3 or TRBV12-4; D remains ambiguous. The sample comprised tumor-infiltrating Tregs sorted from the breast tumor. The CDR3 is CASSLEAIRNYGYTF. The CDR3 DNA is TGTGCCAGCAGTTTAGAGGCAATACGTAACTATGGCTACACCTTC.